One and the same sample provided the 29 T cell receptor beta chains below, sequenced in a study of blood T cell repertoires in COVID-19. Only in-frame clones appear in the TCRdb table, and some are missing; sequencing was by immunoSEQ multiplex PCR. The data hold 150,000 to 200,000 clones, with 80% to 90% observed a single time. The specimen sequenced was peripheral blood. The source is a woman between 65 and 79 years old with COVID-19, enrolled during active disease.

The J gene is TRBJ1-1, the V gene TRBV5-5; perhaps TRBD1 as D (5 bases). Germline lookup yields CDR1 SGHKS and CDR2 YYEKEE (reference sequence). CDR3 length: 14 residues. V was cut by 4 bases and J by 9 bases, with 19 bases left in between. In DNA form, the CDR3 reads TGTGCCAGCAGCACCTCAGGGCGGATTCAGCAAGCTTTCTTT. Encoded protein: CASSTSGRIQQAFF.

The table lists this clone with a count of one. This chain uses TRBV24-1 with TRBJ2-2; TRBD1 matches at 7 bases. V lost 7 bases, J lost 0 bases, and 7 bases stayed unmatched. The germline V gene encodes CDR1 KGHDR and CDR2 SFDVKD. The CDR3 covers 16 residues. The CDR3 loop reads CATRARDSANTGELFF. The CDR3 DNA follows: TGTGCCACCAGAGCCAGGGACAGCGCGAACACCGGGGAGCTGTTTTTT.

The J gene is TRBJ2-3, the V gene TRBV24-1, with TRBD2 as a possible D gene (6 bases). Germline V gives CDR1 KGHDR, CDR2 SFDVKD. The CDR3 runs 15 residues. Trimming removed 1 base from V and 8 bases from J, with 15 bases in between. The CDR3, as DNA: TGTGCCACCAGTGATTTCGGGGCCCAGGGAGGTACGCAGTATTTT. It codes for CATSDFGAQGGTQYF.

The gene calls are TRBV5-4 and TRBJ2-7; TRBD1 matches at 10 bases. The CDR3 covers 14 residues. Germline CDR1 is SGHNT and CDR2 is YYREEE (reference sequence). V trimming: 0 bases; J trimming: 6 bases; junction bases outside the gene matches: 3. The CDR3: CASSLARDRGEQYF. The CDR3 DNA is TGTGCCAGCAGCTTGGCCCGGGACAGGGGCGAGCAGTACTTC.

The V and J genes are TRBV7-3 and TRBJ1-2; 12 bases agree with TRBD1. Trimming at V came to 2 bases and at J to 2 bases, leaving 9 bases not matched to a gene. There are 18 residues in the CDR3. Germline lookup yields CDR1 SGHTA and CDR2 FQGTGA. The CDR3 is CASSLVGTGGQGNYGYTF. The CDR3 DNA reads TGTGCCAGCAGCTTAGTCGGGACAGGGGGCCAAGGGAACTATGGCTACACCTTC.

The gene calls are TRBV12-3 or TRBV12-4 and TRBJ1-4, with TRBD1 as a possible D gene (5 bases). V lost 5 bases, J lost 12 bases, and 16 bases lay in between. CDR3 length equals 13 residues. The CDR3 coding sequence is TGTGCCAGCAGTATACAGGCCCATGGACAACTGTTTTTT. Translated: CASSIQAHGQLFF.

CDR3 DNA sequence: TGTGCCAGCAGCCCGAATGGACAGAACTATAATTCACCCCTCCACTTT. It translates to CASSPNGQNYNSPLHF. The chain uses TRBV3-1 (or the pseudogene TRBV3-2) and TRBJ1-6, with D perhaps matching TRBD1 (6 bases). Germline CDR1 reads LGHDT; CDR2 reads YNNKEL (reference sequence). The CDR3 has 16 amino acids. The ends were cut back, 4 bases at V and 3 bases at J, with 13 bases in the middle.

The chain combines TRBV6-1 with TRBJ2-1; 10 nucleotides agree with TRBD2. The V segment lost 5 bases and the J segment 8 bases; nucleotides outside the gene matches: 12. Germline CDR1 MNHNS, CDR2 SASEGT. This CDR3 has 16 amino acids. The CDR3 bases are TGTGCCAGCAGTAAAGGACTAGCGGACGCTCGCGATGAGCAGTTCTTC. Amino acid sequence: CASSKGLADARDEQFF.

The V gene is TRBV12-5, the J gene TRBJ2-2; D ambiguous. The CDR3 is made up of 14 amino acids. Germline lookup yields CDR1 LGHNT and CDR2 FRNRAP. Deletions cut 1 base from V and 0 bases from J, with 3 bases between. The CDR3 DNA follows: TGTGCTAGTGGTTTGGCAGCGAACACCGGGGAGCTGTTTTTT. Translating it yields CASGLAANTGELFF.

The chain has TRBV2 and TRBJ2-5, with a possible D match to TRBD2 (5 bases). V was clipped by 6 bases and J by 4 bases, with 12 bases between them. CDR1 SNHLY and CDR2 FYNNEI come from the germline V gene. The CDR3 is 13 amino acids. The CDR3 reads CASRVRGGETQYF. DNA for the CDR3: TGTGCCAGCAGGGTCCGAGGAGGAGAGACCCAGTACTTC.

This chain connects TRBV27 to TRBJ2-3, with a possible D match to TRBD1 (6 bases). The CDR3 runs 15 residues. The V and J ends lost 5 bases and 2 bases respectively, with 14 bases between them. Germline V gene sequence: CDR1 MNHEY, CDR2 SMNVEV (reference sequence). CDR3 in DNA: TGTGCCAGCAGTCCCCCCGGGACATCCACAGATACGCAGTATTTT. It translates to CASSPPGTSTDTQYF.

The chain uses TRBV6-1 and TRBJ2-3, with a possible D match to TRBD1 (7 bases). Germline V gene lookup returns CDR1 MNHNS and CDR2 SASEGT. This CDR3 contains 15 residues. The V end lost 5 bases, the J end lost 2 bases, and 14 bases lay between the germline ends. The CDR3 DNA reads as TGTGCCAGCAGTCAGAGACAGGGACTCACAGATACGCAGTATTTT. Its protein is CASSQRQGLTDTQYF.

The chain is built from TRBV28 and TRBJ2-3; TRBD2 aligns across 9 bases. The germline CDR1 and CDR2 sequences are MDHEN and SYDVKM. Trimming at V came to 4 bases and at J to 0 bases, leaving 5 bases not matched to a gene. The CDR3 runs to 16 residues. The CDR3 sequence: CASSSAGGSSTDTQYF. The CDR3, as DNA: TGTGCCAGCAGTTCGGCGGGGGGGTCTAGCACAGATACGCAGTATTTT.

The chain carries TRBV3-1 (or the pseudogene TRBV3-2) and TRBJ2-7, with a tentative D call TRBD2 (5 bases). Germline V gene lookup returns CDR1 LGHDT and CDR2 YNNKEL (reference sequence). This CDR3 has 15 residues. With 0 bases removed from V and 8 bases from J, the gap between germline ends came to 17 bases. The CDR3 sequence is CASSQDGRLLSKQYF. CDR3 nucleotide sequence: TGTGCCAGCAGCCAAGATGGAAGACTACTCTCCAAGCAGTACTTC.

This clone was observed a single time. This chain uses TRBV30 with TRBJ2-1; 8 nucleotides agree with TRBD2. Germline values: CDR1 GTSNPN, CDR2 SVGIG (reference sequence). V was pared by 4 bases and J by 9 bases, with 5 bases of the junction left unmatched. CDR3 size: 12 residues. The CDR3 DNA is TGTGCCTGGACGCCCCTAGCGGGTGAGCAGTTCTTC. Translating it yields CAWTPLAGEQFF.

The CDR3 loop reads CATQLTDTQYF. The CDR3, as DNA: TGTGCCACCCAACTCACAGATACGCAGTATTTT. This chain uses TRBV2 with TRBJ2-3; D not resolved. Germline V gene data show CDR1 as SNHLY and CDR2 as FYNNEI. Trimming pared 10 bases from V and 2 bases from J, leaving 7 bases between. This CDR3 is built from 11 residues.

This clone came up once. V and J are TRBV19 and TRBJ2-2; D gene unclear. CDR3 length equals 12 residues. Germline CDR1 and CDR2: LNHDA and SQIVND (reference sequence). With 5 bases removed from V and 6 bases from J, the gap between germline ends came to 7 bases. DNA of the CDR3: TGTGCCAGTAGTCCTTTCTCCGGGGAGCTGTTTTTT. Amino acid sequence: CASSPFSGELFF.

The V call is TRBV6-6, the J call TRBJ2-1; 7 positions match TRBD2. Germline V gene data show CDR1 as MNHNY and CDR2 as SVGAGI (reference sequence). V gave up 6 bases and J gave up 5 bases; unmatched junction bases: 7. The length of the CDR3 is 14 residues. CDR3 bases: TGTGCCAGCAGGGGGACTAACCAAAACAATGAGCAGTTCTTC. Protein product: CASRGTNQNNEQFF.

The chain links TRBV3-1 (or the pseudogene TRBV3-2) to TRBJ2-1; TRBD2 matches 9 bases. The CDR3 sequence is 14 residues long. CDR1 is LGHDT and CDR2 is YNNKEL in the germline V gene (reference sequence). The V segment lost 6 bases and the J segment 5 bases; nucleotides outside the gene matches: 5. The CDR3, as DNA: TGTGCCAGCAGAGGGCGGGGGGGCCACAATGAGCAGTTCTTC. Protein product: CASRGRGGHNEQFF.

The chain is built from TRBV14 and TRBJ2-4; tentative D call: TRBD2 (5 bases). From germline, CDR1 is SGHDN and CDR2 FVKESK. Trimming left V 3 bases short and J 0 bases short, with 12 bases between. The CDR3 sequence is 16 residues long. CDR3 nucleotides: TGTGCCAGCAGCCACCCCGGACTCCAAGCCAAAAACATTCAGTACTTC. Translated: CASSHPGLQAKNIQYF.

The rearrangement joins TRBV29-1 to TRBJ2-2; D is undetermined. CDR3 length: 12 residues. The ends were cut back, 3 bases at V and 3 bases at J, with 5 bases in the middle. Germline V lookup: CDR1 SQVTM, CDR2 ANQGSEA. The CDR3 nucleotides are TGCAGCGTTGACCCGGACACCGGGGAGCTGTTTTTT. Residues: CSVDPDTGELFF.

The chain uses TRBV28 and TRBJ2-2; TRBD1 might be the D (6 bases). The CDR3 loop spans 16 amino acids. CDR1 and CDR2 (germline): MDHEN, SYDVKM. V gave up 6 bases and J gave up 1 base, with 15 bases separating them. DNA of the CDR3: TGTGCCAGCAGGGCACCTCCGGGACAGAACACCGGGGAGCTGTTTTTT. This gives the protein CASRAPPGQNTGELFF.

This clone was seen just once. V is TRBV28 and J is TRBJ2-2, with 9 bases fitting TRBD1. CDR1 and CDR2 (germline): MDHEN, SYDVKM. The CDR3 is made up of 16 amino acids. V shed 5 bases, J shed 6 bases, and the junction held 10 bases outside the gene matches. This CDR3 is CASSHHGQGRSGELFF. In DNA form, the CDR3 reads TGTGCCAGCAGTCACCACGGACAGGGGCGTTCCGGGGAGCTGTTTTTT.

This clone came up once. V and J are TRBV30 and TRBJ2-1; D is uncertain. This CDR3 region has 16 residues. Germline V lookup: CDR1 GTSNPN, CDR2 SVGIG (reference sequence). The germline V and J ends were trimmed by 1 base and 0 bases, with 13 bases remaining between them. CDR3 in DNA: TGTGCCTGGAGTGGAAAGACTGTAAGCTCCTACAATGAGCAGTTCTTC. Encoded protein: CAWSGKTVSSYNEQFF.

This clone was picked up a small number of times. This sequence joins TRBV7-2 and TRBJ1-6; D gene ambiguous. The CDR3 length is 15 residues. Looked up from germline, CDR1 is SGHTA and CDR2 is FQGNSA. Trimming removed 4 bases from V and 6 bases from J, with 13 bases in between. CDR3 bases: TGTGCCAGCAGCTCCTCCCAGGCCCTTAATTCACCCCTCCACTTT. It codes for CASSSSQALNSPLHF.

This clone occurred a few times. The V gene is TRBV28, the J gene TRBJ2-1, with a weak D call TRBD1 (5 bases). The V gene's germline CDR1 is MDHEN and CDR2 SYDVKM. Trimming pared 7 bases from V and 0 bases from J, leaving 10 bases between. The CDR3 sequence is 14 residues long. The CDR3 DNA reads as TGTGCCAGCATAGGGGCCGCCTCCTACAATGAGCAGTTCTTC. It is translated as CASIGAASYNEQFF.

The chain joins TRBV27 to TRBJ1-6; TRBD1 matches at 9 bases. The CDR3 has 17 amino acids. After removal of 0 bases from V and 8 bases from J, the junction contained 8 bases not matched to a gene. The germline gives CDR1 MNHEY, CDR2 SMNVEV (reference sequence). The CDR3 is CASSLSQGGQGDSPLHF. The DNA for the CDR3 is TGTGCCAGCAGTTTATCGCAGGGGGGACAGGGCGATTCACCCCTCCACTTT.

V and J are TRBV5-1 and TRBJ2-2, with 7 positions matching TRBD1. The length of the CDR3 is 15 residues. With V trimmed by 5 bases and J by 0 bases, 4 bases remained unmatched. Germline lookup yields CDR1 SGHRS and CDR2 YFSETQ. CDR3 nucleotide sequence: TGCGCCAGCAGGACCGGGACAGCGAACACCGGGGAGCTGTTTTTT. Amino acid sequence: CASRTGTANTGELFF. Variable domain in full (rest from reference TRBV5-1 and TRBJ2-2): KAGVTQTPRYLIKTRGQQVTLSCSPISGHRSVSWYQQTPGQGLQFLFEYFSETQRNKGNFPGRFSGRQFSNSRSEMNVSTLELGDSALYLCASRTGTANTGELFFGEGSRLTVL.

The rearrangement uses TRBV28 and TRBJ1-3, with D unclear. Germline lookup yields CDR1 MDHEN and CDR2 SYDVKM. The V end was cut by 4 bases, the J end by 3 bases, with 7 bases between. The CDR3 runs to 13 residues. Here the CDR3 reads CASSSRDGNTIYF. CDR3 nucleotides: TGTGCCAGCAGTTCGAGGGATGGAAACACCATATATTTT.